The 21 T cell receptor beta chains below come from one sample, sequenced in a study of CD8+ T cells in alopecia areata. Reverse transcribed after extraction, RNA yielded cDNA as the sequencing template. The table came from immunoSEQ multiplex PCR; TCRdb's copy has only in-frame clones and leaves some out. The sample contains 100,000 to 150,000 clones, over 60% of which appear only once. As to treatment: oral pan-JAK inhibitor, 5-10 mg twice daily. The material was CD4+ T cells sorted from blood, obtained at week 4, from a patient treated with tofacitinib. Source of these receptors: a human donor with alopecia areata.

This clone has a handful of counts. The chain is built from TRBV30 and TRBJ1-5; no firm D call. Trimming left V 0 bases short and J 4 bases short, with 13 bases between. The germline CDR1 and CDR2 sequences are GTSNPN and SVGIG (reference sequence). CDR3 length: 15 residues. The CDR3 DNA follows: TGTGCCTGGAGTGTAAGCGGGATAGGGAATCAGCCCCAGCATTTT. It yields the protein CAWSVSGIGNQPQHF.

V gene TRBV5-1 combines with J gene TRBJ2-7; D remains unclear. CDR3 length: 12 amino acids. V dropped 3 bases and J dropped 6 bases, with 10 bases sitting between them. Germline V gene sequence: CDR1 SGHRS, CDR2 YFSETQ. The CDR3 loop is CASSSLGAEQYF. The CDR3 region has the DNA TGCGCCAGCAGCTCCTTAGGCGCCGAGCAGTACTTC.

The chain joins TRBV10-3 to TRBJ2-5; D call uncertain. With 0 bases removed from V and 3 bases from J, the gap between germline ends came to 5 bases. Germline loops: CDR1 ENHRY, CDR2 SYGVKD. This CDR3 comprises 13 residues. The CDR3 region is CAISESREETQYF. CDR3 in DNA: TGTGCCATCAGTGAGTCCAGAGAAGAGACCCAGTACTTC.

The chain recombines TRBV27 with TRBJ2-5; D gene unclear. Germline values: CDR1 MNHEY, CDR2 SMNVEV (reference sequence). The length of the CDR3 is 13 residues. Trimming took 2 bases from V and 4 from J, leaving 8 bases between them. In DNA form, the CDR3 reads TGTGCCAGCAGTTTAGGCCGTGGAGAGACCCAGTACTTC. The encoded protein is CASSLGRGETQYF.

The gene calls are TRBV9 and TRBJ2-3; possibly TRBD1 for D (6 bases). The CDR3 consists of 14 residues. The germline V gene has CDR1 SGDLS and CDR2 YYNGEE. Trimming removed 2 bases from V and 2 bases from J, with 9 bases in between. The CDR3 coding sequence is TGTGCCAGCAGCGTCGGGACATCCACAGATACGCAGTATTTT. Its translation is CASSVGTSTDTQYF.

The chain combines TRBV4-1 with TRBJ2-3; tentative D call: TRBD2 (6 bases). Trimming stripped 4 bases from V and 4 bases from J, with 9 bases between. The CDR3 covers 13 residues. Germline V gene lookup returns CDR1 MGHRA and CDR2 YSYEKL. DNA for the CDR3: TGCGCCAGCAGCCTCAGGGACTCAGATACGCAGTATTTT. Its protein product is CASSLRDSDTQYF.

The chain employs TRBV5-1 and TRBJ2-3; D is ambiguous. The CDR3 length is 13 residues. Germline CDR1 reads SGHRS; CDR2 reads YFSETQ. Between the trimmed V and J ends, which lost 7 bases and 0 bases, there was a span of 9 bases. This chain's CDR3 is CASYGRSTDTQYF. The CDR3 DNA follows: TGCGCCAGCTACGGGCGGAGCACAGATACGCAGTATTTT.

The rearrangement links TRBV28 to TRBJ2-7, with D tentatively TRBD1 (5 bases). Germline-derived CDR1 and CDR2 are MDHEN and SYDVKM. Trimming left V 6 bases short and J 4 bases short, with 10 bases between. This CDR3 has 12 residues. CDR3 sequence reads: CASSVPGYEQYF. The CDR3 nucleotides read TGTGCCAGCAGCGTCCCAGGGTACGAGCAGTACTTC.

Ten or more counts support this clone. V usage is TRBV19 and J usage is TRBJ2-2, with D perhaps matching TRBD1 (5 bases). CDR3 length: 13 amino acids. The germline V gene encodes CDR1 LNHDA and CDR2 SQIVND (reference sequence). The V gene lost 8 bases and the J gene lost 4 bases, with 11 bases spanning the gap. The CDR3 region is CASLATGTGELFF. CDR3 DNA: TGTGCCAGTCTTGCAACAGGCACCGGGGAGCTGTTTTTT.

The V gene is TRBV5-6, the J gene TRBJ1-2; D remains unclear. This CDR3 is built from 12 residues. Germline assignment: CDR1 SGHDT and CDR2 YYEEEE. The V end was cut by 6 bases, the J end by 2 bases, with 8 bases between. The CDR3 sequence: CASTQTNYGYTF. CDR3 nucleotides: TGTGCCAGCACACAGACAAACTATGGCTACACCTTC.

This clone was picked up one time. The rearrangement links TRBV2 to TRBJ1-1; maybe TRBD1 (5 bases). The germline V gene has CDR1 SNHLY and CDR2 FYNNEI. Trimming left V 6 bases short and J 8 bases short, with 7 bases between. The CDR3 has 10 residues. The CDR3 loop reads CASSRVEAFF. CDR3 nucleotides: TGTGCCAGCAGCAGGGTCGAAGCTTTCTTT.

CDR3 in DNA: TGCGCCAGCAGCTCAACCGGGGGAAGTGGGACAGATACGCAGTATTTT. Amino acid sequence: CASSSTGGSGTDTQYF. The J gene is TRBJ2-3, the V gene TRBV5-1; TRBD2 is a possible D gene (6 bases). This CDR3 contains 16 residues. V shed 3 bases and J shed 3 bases, with 17 bases lying between them. Germline-derived CDR1 and CDR2 are SGHRS and YFSETQ.

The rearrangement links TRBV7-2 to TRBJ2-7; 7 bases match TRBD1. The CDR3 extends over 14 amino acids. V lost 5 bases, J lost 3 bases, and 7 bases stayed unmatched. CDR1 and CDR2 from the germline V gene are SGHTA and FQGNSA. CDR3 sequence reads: CASSLGGLNYEQYF. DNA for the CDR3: TGTGCCAGCAGCCTAGGGGGCCTTAACTACGAGCAGTACTTC.

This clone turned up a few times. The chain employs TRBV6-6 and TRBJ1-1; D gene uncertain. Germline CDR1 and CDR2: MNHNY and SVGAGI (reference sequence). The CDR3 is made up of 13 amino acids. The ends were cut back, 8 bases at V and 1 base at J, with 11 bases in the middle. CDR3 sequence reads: CASLYRGNTEAFF. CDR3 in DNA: TGTGCCAGCCTCTATCGGGGGAACACTGAAGCTTTCTTT.

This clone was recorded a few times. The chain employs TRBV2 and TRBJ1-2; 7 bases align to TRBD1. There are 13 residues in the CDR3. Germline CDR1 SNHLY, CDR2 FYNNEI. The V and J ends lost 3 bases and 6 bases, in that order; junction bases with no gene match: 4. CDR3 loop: CASSETGSNGYTF. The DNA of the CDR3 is TGTGCCAGCAGTGAGACAGGGTCGAATGGCTACACCTTC.

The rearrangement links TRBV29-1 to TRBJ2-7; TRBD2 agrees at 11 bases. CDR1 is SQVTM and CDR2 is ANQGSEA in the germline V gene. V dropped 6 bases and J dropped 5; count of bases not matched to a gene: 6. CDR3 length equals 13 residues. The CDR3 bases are TGCAGCGTATTAGCGGGAGGGCTCCACGAGCAGTACTTC. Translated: CSVLAGGLHEQYF.

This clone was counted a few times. The CDR3 bases are TGCAGCGAAACGAGCGGGAGCGGCGCAGATACGCAGTATTTT. It is translated as CSETSGSGADTQYF. The gene calls are TRBV29-1 and TRBJ2-3; 8 positions match TRBD2. V trimming: 7 bases; J trimming: 4 bases; junction bases outside the gene matches: 10. Per the germline V gene, CDR1 is SQVTM and CDR2 is ANQGSEA. The CDR3 has 14 residues.

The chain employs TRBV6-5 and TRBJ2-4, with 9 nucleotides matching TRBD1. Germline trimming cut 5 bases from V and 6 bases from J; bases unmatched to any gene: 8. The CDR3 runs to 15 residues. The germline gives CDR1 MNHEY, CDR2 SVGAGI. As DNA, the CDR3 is TGTGCCAGCAGTCGCCAAAACAGGGGGCGAAACATTCAGTACTTC. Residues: CASSRQNRGRNIQYF.

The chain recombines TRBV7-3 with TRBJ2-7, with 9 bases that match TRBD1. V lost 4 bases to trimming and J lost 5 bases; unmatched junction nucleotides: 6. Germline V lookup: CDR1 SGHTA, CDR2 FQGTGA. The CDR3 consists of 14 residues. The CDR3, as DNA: TGTGCCAGCAGCTCCACAGGGGGCAGGGACGAGCAGTACTTC. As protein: CASSSTGGRDEQYF. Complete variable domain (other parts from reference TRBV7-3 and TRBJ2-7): GAGVSQTPSNKVTEKGKYVELRCDPISGHTALYWYRQSLGQGPEFLIYFQGTGAADDSGLPNDRFFAVRPEGSVSTLKIQRTERGDSAVYLCASSSTGGRDEQYFGPGTRLTVT.

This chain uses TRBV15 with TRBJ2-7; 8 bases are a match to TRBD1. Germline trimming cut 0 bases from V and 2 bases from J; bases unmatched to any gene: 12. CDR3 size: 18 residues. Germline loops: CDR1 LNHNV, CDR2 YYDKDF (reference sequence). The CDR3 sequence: CATSRDLAGGGEPYEQYF. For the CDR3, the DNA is TGTGCCACCAGCAGAGATCTTGCAGGGGGCGGAGAACCCTACGAGCAGTACTTC.

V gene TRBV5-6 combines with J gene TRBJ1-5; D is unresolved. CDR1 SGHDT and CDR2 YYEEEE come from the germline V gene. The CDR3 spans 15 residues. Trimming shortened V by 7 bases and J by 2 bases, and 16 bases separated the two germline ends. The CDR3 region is CASSIRRVGNQPQHF. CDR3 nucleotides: TGTGCCAGCTCCATTCGGAGGGTAGGCAATCAGCCCCAGCATTTT.